This T cell receptor beta chain is from a study of regulatory T cells in long-lasting Graves disease. Study-level findings and limits: Persistent Graves' disease cases displayed lower TCR diversity than newly diagnosed ones.

Described time point: persistent/refractory GD, antithyroid drugs over 5 years with positive TRAb. Isolated PBMC RNA provided the starting material for the TCR library. On this clonotype itself: Its specificity is unknown.

With V trimmed by 6 bases and J by 1 base, 12 bases remained unmatched. This CDR3 spans 17 amino acids. Germline CDR1 is MDHEN and CDR2 is SYDVKM. Through Arm-PCR of CDR3 regions and iRepertoire HTBI primers, TCR beta libraries were built. Via MiXCR, TCRdb re-called the multiplex PCR reads, giving one row per CDR3 protein. The sample contains about half a million distinct CDR3 sequences, about 22% of which appear only once. The starting material was peripheral blood mononuclear cells (PBMCs), obtained when the disease was refractory, from a patient treated with antithyroid drugs. The TCR originated in a female donor with Graves disease. J is TRBJ2-4 and V is TRBV28, with 7 bases fitting TRBD2. In nucleotides, the CDR3 is TGTGCCAGCAGCCAAGATCCGCCTAGCGGTGCCAAAAACATTCAGTACTTC. Residues: CASSQDPPSGAKNIQYF.